This T cell receptor beta chain was recovered during a study of blood T cell repertoires in COVID-19. Everyone who took part was roughly 18 to 89 years old, and they came from 24 US areas. Resolution of symptoms, clearance, or two negative PCRs was present in recovered Cohort 3 donors. Germline CDR1 and CDR2: SGDLS and YYNGEE. The CDR3 has 14 residues. V gave up 6 bases and J gave up 0 bases, with 10 bases separating them. Per the original data handling: Scientists estimated how many nucleated cells there were by amplifying reference gene primers. The data were produced by immunoSEQ multiplex PCR, yet TCRdb's version contains in-frame clones alone and is incomplete. That table supplies the V and J calls and clone size; D and trimming were determined from the DNA. The data hold 300,000 or so clones, with around nine tenths observed a single time.

The rearrangement links TRBV9 to TRBJ2-1, with a possible D match to TRBD2 (5 bases). The specimen was PBMCs or T cells enriched from blood (not recorded which). This clonotype originated in a woman aged 30 to 39 who had recovered from COVID-19. The CDR3 DNA follows: TGTGCCAGCACGAGCGGAAGCTCCTACAATGAGCAGTTCTTC. Translating it yields CASTSGSSYNEQFF.